This entry lists 19 T cell receptor beta chains sequenced from one sample in a study of graft-versus-host responses after intestinal transplantation. Profiling relied on immunoSEQ multiplex PCR, and the TCRdb table lists in-frame clones only, not all of them. Found here are approximately 78,000 clones, 80% to 90% of them singletons; the top ten hold under 9.5%. These receptors have no known antigen. Sequencing used unstimulated CD8+ T cells sorted from spleen or lymph node cells, obtained before transplant. These receptors were obtained from a human donor who was the organ donor for an intestinal transplant.

This clone has a handful of counts. This chain links TRBV5-1 with TRBJ1-3; D not resolved. CDR3 length: 12 residues. Trimming removed 4 bases at V and 4 bases at J, with 6 bases between. From germline, CDR1 is SGHRS and CDR2 YFSETQ. The CDR3 DNA is TGCGCCAGCAGCCTGTGGGGAAACACCATATATTTT. Translation gives CASSLWGNTIYF. The variable domain in full, completed from reference TRBV5-1 and TRBJ1-3, reads KAGVTQTPRYLIKTRGQQVTLSCSPISGHRSVSWYQQTPGQGLQFLFEYFSETQRNKGNFPGRFSGRQFSNSRSEMNVSTLELGDSALYLCASSLWGNTIYFGEGSWLTVV.

The chain joins TRBV29-1 to TRBJ1-1; weak D call: TRBD1 (5 bases). The germline V gene has CDR1 SQVTM and CDR2 ANQGSEA. There are 13 residues in the CDR3. V dropped 7 bases and J dropped 4 bases, with 16 bases sitting between them. CDR3 nucleotide sequence: TGCAGCGCCCGCGGGGGGAGGGTCACTGAAGCTTTCTTT. Translation gives CSARGGRVTEAFF.

A few counts support this clone. J is TRBJ1-2 and V is TRBV11-2; D is undetermined. The CDR3 extends over 14 amino acids. Germline CDR1 and CDR2: SGHAT and FQNNGV. Trimming removed 7 bases at V and 3 bases at J, with 15 bases between. The CDR3 DNA follows: TGTGCCAGCACCCAGACGGTCAAGGACTATGGCTACACCTTC. This gives the protein CASTQTVKDYGYTF.

This clone turned up a few times. J is TRBJ2-7 and V is TRBV28, with D unclear. V lost 5 bases and J lost 1, with 12 bases in between. This CDR3 region has 14 residues. Germline values: CDR1 MDHEN, CDR2 SYDVKM. The CDR3 coding sequence is TGTGCCAGCAGTCCGATCTATCTTTCCTACGAGCAGTACTTC. Protein product: CASSPIYLSYEQYF.

This clone was seen only once. CDR3 residues: CASSPRGTGFSSGNTIYF. The CDR3, as DNA: TGTGCCAGCAGCCCTCGGGGGACAGGCTTTTCCTCTGGAAACACCATATATTTT. J is TRBJ1-3 and V is TRBV9, with TRBD1 matching over 8 bases. This CDR3 has 18 amino acids. J lost 0 bases, V lost 4 bases, and 12 bases had no gene match. Germline assignment: CDR1 SGDLS and CDR2 YYNGEE.

The chain recombines TRBV27 with TRBJ1-5; D gene unclear. Germline V gene data show CDR1 as MNHEY and CDR2 as SMNVEV (reference sequence). This CDR3 is built from 14 residues. Deletions cut 5 bases from V and 0 bases from J, with 8 bases between. The CDR3 protein is CASSPSDSNQPQHF. CDR3 nucleotides: TGTGCCAGCAGTCCGTCAGATAGCAATCAGCCCCAGCATTTT.

The V gene is TRBV6-5, the J gene TRBJ1-2, with 9 bases matching TRBD1. CDR1 is MNHEY, CDR2 SVGAGI, per germline. Trimming at V came to 5 bases and at J to 8 bases, leaving 6 bases not matched to a gene. This CDR3 comprises 13 residues. In nucleotides, the CDR3 is TGTGCCAGCAGTAAAGTAACAGGGGGCGGCTACACCTTC. Translated: CASSKVTGGGYTF.

The chain combines TRBV19 with TRBJ2-6, with no clear D. V was clipped by 8 bases and J by 0 bases, with 23 bases between them. The CDR3 runs 19 residues. CDR1 is LNHDA, CDR2 SQIVND, per germline (reference sequence). CDR3 amino acids: CASVSLSPGGDSGANVLTF. The CDR3 region has the DNA TGTGCCAGTGTCTCCCTTTCGCCGGGCGGAGACTCTGGGGCCAACGTCCTGACTTTC.

The chain is built from TRBV7-8 and TRBJ2-7; D may correspond to TRBD1 or TRBD2 (5 bases each). CDR1 SGHVS and CDR2 FQNEAQ come from the germline V gene. CDR3 length equals 14 residues. Trimming took off 3 bases at V and 3 bases at J, with 12 bases between the two ends. The CDR3 reads CASSFTGALYEQYF. The CDR3 DNA reads TGTGCCAGCAGCTTTACCGGGGCGCTCTACGAGCAGTACTTC.

The rearrangement uses TRBV6-5 and TRBJ1-1; maybe TRBD1 (5 bases). The germline V and J ends were trimmed by 0 bases and 0 bases, with 11 bases remaining between them. This CDR3 has 16 residues. Germline CDR1 is MNHEY and CDR2 is SVGAGI. The CDR3 nucleotides are TGTGCCAGCAGTTACTCCCTGACAGAAATGAACACTGAAGCTTTCTTT. Translation gives CASSYSLTEMNTEAFF.

This clone was counted a single time. J is TRBJ2-7 and V is TRBV28; no firm D call. The CDR3 contains 13 residues. The germline V and J ends were trimmed by 5 bases and 1 base, with 9 bases remaining between them. Germline CDR1 and CDR2: MDHEN and SYDVKM. The CDR3 bases are TGTGCCAGCAGTCCCTCTGGGTCCTACGAGCAGTACTTC. Translation gives CASSPSGSYEQYF.

This clone was seen more than once but under ten times. The chain recombines TRBV6-1 with TRBJ2-1; 9 bases match TRBD2. Germline V gives CDR1 MNHNS, CDR2 SASEGT. V lost 2 bases to trimming and J lost 4 bases; unmatched junction nucleotides: 0. The CDR3 is made up of 14 amino acids. CDR3 in amino acids: CASSESGGYNEQFF. The CDR3 DNA reads TGTGCCAGCAGTGAAAGCGGGGGGTACAATGAGCAGTTCTTC.

V gene TRBV4-1 combines with J gene TRBJ1-1, with 8 bases identical to TRBD1. Germline V CDR1 and CDR2: MGHRA, YSYEKL. Trimming took 1 base from V and 8 from J; bases not matched to a gene: 3. The CDR3 covers 13 residues. CDR3 nucleotide sequence: TGCGCCAGCAGCCAAGTTCCAGGGGGCGAAGCTTTCTTT. Protein sequence: CASSQVPGGEAFF.

This chain joins TRBV4-1 and TRBJ1-1; D might be TRBD1 (5 bases). Trimming left V 3 bases short and J 1 base short, with 24 bases between. The CDR3 extends over 19 amino acids. Looked up from germline, CDR1 is MGHRA and CDR2 is YSYEKL. This CDR3 is CASSQRTTLPGLPNTEAFF. As DNA, the CDR3 is TGCGCCAGCAGCCAGAGGACTACCCTCCCGGGACTCCCGAACACTGAAGCTTTCTTT.

This clone has only a few counts. The chain has TRBV19 and TRBJ1-3, with a tentative D call TRBD1 (5 bases). V lost 3 bases and J lost 2, with 8 bases in between. Per germline, CDR1 LNHDA and CDR2 SQIVND (reference sequence). This CDR3 spans 14 amino acids. CDR3 in DNA: TGTGCCAGTAGTATTCAGGGAGCTGGAAACACCATATATTTT. Protein sequence: CASSIQGAGNTIYF.

The chain is built from TRBV10-3 and TRBJ1-1; 9 bases are a match to TRBD1. The CDR3 runs to 14 residues. Germline V gene lookup returns CDR1 ENHRY and CDR2 SYGVKD. V was clipped by 3 bases and J by 5 bases; unmatched bases: 4. The CDR3 reads CAISDGTGRTEAFF. The CDR3 DNA reads as TGTGCCATCAGTGACGGGACAGGGCGAACTGAAGCTTTCTTT.

The J gene is TRBJ2-5, the V gene TRBV4-1; a possible D gene is TRBD2 (6 bases). The CDR3 consists of 15 residues. The V gene's germline CDR1 is MGHRA and CDR2 YSYEKL. V shed 0 bases and J shed 4 bases, with 12 bases lying between them. The CDR3: CASSQDPEGGETQYF. The CDR3, as DNA: TGCGCCAGCAGCCAAGATCCGGAGGGAGGAGAGACCCAGTACTTC.

The chain combines TRBV28 with TRBJ1-2; D unresolved. The germline CDR1 and CDR2 sequences are MDHEN and SYDVKM. This CDR3 is 15 amino acids long. V was clipped by 6 bases and J by 0 bases, with 14 bases between them. DNA for the CDR3: TGTGCCAGCAGCCCAATTTTGGATTCTAACTATGGCTACACCTTC. It encodes CASSPILDSNYGYTF.

This clone was picked up a small number of times. For the CDR3, the DNA is TGTGCCTGGAGTTACCCATCTAACTATGGCTACACCTTC. Protein: CAWSYPSNYGYTF. The chain carries TRBV30 and TRBJ1-2; no clear D gene. This CDR3 comprises 13 residues. Germline values: CDR1 GTSNPN, CDR2 SVGIG (reference sequence). Trimming removed 2 bases from V and 0 bases from J, with 7 bases in between.